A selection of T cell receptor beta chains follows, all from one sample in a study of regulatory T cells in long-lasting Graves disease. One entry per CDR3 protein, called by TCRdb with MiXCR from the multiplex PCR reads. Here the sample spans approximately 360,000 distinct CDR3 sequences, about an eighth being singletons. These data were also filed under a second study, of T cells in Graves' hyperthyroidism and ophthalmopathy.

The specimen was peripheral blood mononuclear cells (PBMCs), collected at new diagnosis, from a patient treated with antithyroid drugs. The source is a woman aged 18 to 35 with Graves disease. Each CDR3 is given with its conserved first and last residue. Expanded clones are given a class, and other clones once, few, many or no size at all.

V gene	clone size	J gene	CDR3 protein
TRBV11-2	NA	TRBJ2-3	CASSQQPFTDTQYF
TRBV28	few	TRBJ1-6	CASSSGMSPLHF
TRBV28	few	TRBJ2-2	CASSSHRGAGELFF
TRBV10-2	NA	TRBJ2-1	CASSENSHNEQFF
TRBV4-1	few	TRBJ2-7	CASSQGGFGRAPYEQYF
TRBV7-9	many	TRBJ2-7	CASSPDRDRASYEQYF
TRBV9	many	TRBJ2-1	CASSVGGLLAGVHGNEQFF
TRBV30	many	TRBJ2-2	CAWSSSRELFF
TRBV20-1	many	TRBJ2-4	CSAMGGVGDIQYF
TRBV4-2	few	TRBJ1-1	CASSQGAQGPEAFF
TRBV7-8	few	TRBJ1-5	CASRRGRYGNQPQHF
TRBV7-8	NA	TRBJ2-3	CASSLGVVAGLALYF
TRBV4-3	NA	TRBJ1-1	CASSRQSTGLNTEAFF
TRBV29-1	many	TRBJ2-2	CSVRDRVNGELFF
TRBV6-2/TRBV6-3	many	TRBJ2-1	CASSYRILADHYNEQFF
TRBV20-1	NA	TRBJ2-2	CSARVMAGDWAGELFF
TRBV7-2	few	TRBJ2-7	CASSLIPRYRSTYEQYF
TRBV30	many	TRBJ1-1	CAWSTPREINTEAFF
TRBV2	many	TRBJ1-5	CASSTTTGRPNSNQPQHF
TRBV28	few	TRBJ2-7	CASSPNLAGAPSEQYF
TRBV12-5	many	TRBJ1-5	CASGRDQPQHF
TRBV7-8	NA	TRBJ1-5	CASSLAWTKPQHF
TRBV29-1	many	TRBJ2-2	CSVEVLAGNTGELFF
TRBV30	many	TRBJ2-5	CATATIRDFLETQYF
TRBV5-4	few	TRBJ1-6	CASNRDRRSPLHF
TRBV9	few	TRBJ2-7	CASSVGGRVREQYF
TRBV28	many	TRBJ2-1	CATRRRPLDEQFF
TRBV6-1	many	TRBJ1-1	CASSEDGGAVVLEAFF
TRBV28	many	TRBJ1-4	CASKPGGPNEKLFF
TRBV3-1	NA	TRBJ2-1	CASSQERVGDNEQFF
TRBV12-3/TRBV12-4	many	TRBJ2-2	CASSLVQPNTGELFF
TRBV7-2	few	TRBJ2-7	CASSLTTSGRYEQYF
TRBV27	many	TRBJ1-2	CASRPSLGQNYGYTF
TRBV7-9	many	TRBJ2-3	CASSSLTTGFGTDTQYF
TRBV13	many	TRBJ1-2	CASSATRKALYGYTF
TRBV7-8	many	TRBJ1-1	CASSLGQIGEAFF
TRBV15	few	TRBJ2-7	CATSPDRGDTLYF
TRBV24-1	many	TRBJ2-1	CATSDPGVAGGTSYNEQFF
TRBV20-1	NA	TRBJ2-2	CSARDGETGELFF
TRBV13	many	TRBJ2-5	CASSSGLLAGQETQYF
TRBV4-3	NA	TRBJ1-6	CASSQEWSPYSSPLHF
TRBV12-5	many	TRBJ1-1	CASGLPPIWQATLRCAEAFF
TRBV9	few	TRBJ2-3	CASSVGIDEDTQYF
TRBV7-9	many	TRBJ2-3	CASSLTPDTQYF
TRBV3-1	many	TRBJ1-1	CASSQESGRNTEAFF
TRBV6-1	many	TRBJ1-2	CASIPGKGGYTF
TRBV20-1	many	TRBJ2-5	CSARDQAQETQYF
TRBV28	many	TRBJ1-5	CASTRGGWSNQPQHF
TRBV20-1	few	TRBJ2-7	CSARPGLAYEQYF
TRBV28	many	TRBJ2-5	CASSLLASGWETQYF